These T cell receptor beta chains were read from a single sample in a study of control samples from healthy donors and cancer patients. Method: immunoSEQ multiplex PCR; TCRdb's copy keeps in-frame clones and lacks some. The sample contains 150,000 to 180,000 clones, more than 85% of which appear only once. Sequenced sample: blood. These receptors all stem from a man aged 50-60 years in good health. Each CDR3 is given with its conserved first and last residue. A D gene is named only where the DNA matches it firmly. Rows may omit the clone size; those that give it use once, few, many or a size class.

d_call	clone_size	v_call	j_call	cdr3_length	cdr3_aa
-	-	TRBV27	TRBJ2-7	14	CASSLLEGVGEQYF
TRBD2	-	TRBV7-2	TRBJ2-1	15	CASSPSSGSWDEQFF
-	-	TRBV18	TRBJ1-5	15	CASSPSSYSNQPQHF
-	-	TRBV6-5	TRBJ1-1	15	CASSLGQPGETEAFF
-	-	TRBV7-2	TRBJ2-7	13	CASSSQQGFEQYF
-	-	TRBV11-2	TRBJ2-2	13	CASSLVRDGELFF
-	-	TRBV5-4	TRBJ2-6	13	CASSRSGANVLTF
-	-	TRBV3-1/TRBV3-2	TRBJ1-5	12	CASSQEGQPQHF
-	-	TRBV5-4	TRBJ2-7	14	CASSLDGGQWEQYF
-	-	TRBV15	TRBJ2-5	11	CATSRAETQYF
TRBD1	-	TRBV2	TRBJ2-5	14	CASSDRDRVETQYF
TRBD1	-	TRBV19	TRBJ1-5	14	CASSVGQGGQPQHF
-	-	TRBV14	TRBJ1-2	13	CASSQDLAYGYTF
-	-	TRBV19	TRBJ1-5	13	CASSNEGAQPQHF
-	once	TRBV5-6	TRBJ1-3	15	CASSRPGDSGNTIYF
-	once	TRBV6-5	TRBJ1-1	12	CASSYSGGAAFF
-	-	TRBV6-5	TRBJ2-3	14	CASSRADPTDTQYF
-	-	TRBV28	TRBJ2-7	12	CASSLRGREQYF
-	-	TRBV25-1	TRBJ1-1	14	CASRGGTANTEAFF
TRBD2	once	TRBV5-1	TRBJ2-1	17	CASSLEYGASGSFEQFF
TRBD2	-	TRBV14	TRBJ2-1	16	CASSQYLAGAADEQFF
-	-	TRBV30	TRBJ2-3	12	CAWASSADTQYF
-	-	TRBV29-1	TRBJ1-2	11	CSVGKRDGYTF
-	-	TRBV19	TRBJ1-5	16	CASSEGGRSSNQPQHF
TRBD2	-	TRBV5-4	TRBJ2-5	16	CASSLEGTRISETQYF
TRBD1	once	TRBV27	TRBJ2-1	13	CASQRGPGNEQFF
TRBD1	-	TRBV6-6	TRBJ1-6	17	CASSQQGKGSYNSPLHF
-	-	TRBV18	TRBJ2-3	13	CASLGQQTDTQYF
-	-	TRBV3-1/TRBV3-2	TRBJ2-7	12	CASSARGYEQYF
TRBD1	-	TRBV27	TRBJ1-2	14	CASSLGDRAYGYTF
-	-	TRBV6-5	TRBJ2-5	14	CASSPTFLQETQYF
TRBD2	once	TRBV9	TRBJ2-1	15	CASSVGNGRTDEQFF
TRBD1	-	TRBV11-3	TRBJ1-6	15	CASSPPGQDYSPLHF
-	-	TRBV2	TRBJ2-2	14	CASSEVGYTGELFF
-	-	TRBV5-5	TRBJ1-1	14	CASSLARRNTEAFF
TRBD2	once	TRBV5-1	TRBJ2-5	16	CASSLGSAGGQETQYF
-	-	TRBV9	TRBJ1-1	14	CASSFGTTNTEAFF
TRBD2	-	TRBV19	TRBJ2-1	16	CASSRRTSGSYNEQFF
TRBD2	-	TRBV10-3	TRBJ2-3	12	CAISEWASGRYF